This T cell receptor (beta chain) was identified during a study of blood T cell repertoires in COVID-19. Study-wide context: PBMCs, B-cell-depleted T cells, or T cells were the source of the cDNA or gDNA that made up the material.

From germline, CDR1 is SEHNR and CDR2 FQNEAQ (reference sequence). V was clipped by 5 bases and J by 4 bases; unmatched bases: 11. This CDR3 is 17 amino acids long. Authors' analysis steps: Scientists estimated how many nucleated cells there were by amplifying reference gene primers. Repertoires were generated with immunoSEQ multiplex PCR, while TCRdb's copy carries only in-frame clones and drops some. V, J and clone size were drawn from that table, and D and trimming were deduced from the DNA. The sample contains 360,000 or so clones, 89% of which appear only once. The Seattle patients, enrolled during active infection, were followed longitudinally.

Sequencing was performed on peripheral blood. This clonotype originated in an older woman with COVID-19, enrolled during active disease. The V call is TRBV7-9, the J call TRBJ1-2, with 12 bases lining up with TRBD1. The CDR3 sequence: CASSLEGTGGLIYGYTF. The CDR3 bases are TGTGCCAGCAGCCTAGAAGGGACAGGGGGCCTTATCTATGGCTACACCTTC.